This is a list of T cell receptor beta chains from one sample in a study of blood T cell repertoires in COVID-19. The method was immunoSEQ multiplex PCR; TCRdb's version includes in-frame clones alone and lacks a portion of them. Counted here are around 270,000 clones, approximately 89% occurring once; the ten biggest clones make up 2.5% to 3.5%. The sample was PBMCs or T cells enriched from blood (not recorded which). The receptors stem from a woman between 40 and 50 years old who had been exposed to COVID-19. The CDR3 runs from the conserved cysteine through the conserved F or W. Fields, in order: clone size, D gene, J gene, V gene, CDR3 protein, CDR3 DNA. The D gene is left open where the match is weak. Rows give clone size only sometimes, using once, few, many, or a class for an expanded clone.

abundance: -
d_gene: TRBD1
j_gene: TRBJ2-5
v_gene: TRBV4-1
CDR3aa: CASSQLPGQGGTETQYF
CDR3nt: TGCGCCAGCAGCCAACTACCGGGACAGGGAGGAACAGAGACCCAGTACTTC

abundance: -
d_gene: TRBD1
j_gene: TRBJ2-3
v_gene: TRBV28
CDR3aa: CASSNTGTGARTDTQYF
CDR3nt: TGTGCCAGCAGTAACACCGGGACAGGGGCCAGGACAGATACGCAGTATTTT

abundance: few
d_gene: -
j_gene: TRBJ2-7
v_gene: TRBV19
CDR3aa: CASSLRVAVEQYF
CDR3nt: TGTGCCAGTAGTCTCAGGGTCGCCGTCGAGCAGTACTTC

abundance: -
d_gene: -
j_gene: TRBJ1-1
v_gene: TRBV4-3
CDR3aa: CASSQDSGAEAFF
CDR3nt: TGCGCCAGCAGCCAAGACTCAGGGGCTGAAGCTTTCTTT

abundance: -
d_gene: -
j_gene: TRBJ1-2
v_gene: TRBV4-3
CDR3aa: CASSQASGLRGYTF
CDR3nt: TGCGCCAGCAGCCAGGCCTCGGGACTTAGGGGCTACACCTTC

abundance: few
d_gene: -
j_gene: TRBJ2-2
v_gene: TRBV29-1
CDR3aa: CSTRAATGELFF
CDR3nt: TGCAGCACCCGCGCCGCCACCGGGGAGCTGTTTTTT

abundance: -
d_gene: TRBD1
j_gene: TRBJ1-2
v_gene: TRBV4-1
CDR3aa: CASSLKQGGAFGYTF
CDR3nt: TGCGCCAGCAGCCTTAAACAGGGGGGCGCTTTTGGCTACACCTTC

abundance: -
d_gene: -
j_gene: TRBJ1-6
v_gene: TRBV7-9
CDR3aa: CASSSEPGAGVHF
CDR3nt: TGTGCCAGCAGTTCGGAACCTGGGGCAGGCGTACACTTT

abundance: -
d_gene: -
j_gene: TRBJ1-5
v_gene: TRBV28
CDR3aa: CASSLPRGGNQPQHF
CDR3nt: TGTGCCAGCAGTTTACCCAGGGGTGGCAATCAGCCCCAGCATTTT

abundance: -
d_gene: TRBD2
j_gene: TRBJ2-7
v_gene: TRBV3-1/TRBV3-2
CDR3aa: CASSRSGSGMNTYEQYF
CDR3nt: TGTGCCAGCAGCCGGTCGGGTAGCGGGATGAACACCTACGAGCAGTACTTC

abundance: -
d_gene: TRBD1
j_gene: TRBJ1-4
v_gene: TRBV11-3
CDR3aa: CASSLGVGTGAQTEKLFF
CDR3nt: TGTGCCAGCAGCCTTGGGGTGGGGACAGGGGCCCAAACGGAAAAACTGTTTTTT

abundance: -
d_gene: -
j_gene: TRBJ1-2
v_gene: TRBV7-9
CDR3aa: CASSFRRGGF
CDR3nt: TGTGCCAGCAGCTTTCGGCGAGGGGGCTTC

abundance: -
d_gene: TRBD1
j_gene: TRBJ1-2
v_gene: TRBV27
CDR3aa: CASSLPYQLQGKGYTF
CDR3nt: TGTGCCAGCAGTCTCCCATACCAGCTACAGGGGAAGGGCTACACCTTC

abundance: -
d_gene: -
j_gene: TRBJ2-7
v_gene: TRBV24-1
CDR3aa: CATSDGSYEQYF
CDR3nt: TGTGCCACCAGTGATGGTAGCTACGAGCAGTACTTC

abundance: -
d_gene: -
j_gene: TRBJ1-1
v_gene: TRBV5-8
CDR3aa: CASSLWGGVTEAFF
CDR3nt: TGTGCCAGCAGCTTGTGGGGCGGGGTCACTGAAGCTTTCTTT

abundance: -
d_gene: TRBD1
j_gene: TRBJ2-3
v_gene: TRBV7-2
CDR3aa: CASSLGGGTNTQYF
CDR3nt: TGTGCCAGCAGCTTAGGAGGGGGCACGAATACGCAGTATTTT

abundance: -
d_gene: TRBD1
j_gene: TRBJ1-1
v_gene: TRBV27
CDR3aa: CASKLDRESLTEAFF
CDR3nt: TGTGCCAGCAAACTGGACAGGGAAAGTTTGACTGAAGCTTTCTTT

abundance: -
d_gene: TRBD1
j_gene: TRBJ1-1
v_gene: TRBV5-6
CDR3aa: CASSLVSGGLDTEAFF
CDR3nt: TGTGCCAGCAGCTTGGTATCAGGGGGCTTGGACACTGAAGCTTTCTTT

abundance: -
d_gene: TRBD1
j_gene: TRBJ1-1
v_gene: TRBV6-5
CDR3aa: CASSYGTENTEAFF
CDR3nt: TGTGCCAGCAGTTACGGGACAGAGAACACTGAAGCTTTCTTT

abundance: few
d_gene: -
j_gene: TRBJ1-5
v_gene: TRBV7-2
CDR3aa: CASSLEYSNQPQHF
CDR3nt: TGTGCCAGCAGCTTGGAGTATAGCAATCAGCCCCAGCATTTT

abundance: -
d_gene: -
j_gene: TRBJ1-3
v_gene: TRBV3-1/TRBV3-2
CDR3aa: CASSQVFQGSGGNTIYF
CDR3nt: TGTGCCAGCAGCCAAGTATTCCAGGGGAGTGGTGGAAACACCATATATTTT

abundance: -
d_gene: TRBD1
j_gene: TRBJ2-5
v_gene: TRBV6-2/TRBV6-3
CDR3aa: CASSPPGQGGTQYF
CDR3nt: TGTGCCAGCAGCCCGCCGGGACAGGGAGGGACCCAGTACTTC

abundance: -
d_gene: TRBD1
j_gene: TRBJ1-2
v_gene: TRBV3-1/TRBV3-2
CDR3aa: CASSQDGRTGADIGYTF
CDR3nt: TGTGCCAGCAGCCAAGATGGCCGGACAGGGGCCGATATTGGCTACACCTTC

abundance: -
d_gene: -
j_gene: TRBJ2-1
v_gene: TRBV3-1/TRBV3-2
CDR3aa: CASSQTRTASVDEQFF
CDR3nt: TGTGCCAGCAGCCAAACGAGGACAGCATCTGTGGATGAGCAGTTCTTC

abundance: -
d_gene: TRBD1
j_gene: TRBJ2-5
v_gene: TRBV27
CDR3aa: CASSTNRDRGRETQYF
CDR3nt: TGTGCCAGCAGCACAAACCGGGACAGGGGCCGGGAGACCCAGTACTTC

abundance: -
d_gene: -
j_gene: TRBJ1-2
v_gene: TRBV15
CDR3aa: CATSPFNLGTNYGYTF
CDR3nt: TGTGCCACCAGTCCTTTTAACCTCGGGACAAACTATGGCTACACCTTC

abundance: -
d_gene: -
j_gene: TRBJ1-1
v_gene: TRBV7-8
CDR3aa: CAGYGVGNTEAFF
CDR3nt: TGTGCCGGGTACGGGGTGGGGAACACTGAAGCTTTCTTT

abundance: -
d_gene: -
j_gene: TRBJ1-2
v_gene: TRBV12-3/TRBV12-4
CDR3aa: CASSRQINYGYTF
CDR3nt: TGTGCCAGCAGCCGACAGATTAACTATGGCTACACCTTC

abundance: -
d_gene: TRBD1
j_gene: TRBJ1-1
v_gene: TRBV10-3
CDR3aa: CASRTGGDSLGAFF
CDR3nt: TGTGCCTCTAGGACAGGGGGCGACTCATTGGGAGCTTTCTTT

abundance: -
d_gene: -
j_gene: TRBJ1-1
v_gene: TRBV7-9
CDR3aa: CASSLNREEAFF
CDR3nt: TGTGCCAGCAGCTTAAACCGAGAAGAAGCTTTCTTT

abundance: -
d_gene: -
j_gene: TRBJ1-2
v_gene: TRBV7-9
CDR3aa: CASSQGALDYTF
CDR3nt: TGTGCCAGCAGCCAAGGGGCCCTCGACTACACCTTC

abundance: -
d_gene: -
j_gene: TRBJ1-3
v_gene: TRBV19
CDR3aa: CASSISSGNTIYF
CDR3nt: TGTGCCAGTAGTATCAGCTCTGGAAACACCATATATTTT

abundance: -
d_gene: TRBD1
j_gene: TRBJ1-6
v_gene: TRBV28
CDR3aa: CASSLGGGGTGVSYYNSPLHF
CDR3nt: TGTGCCAGCAGTTTGGGAGGAGGCGGGACAGGAGTTTCGTACTATAATTCACCCCTCCACTTT

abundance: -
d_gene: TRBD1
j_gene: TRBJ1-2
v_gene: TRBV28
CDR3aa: CASSFGDSRSGYTF
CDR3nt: TGTGCCAGCAGTTTCGGGGACAGTCGGTCTGGCTACACCTTC

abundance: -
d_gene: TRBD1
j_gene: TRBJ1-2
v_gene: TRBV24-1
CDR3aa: CATSDLGQADGYTF
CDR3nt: TGTGCCACCAGTGATTTGGGACAGGCGGACGGCTACACCTTC

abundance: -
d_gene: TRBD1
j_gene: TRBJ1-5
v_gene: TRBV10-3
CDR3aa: CAIRDTGEGQPQHF
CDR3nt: TGTGCCATCAGGGATACAGGGGAAGGTCAGCCCCAGCATTTT

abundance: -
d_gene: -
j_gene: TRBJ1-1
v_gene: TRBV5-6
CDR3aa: CASSLVGGARGTEAFF
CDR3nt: TGTGCCAGCAGCTTGGTGGGTGGGGCAAGGGGCACTGAAGCTTTCTTT

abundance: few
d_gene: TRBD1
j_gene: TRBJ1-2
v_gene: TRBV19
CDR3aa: CASSISDRDNYGYTF
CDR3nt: TGTGCCAGTAGTATATCGGACAGGGATAACTATGGCTACACCTTC

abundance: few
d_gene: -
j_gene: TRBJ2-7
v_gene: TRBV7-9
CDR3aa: CASSFGGRGGHEQYF
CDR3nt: TGTGCCAGCAGCTTCGGTGGGAGGGGGGGCCACGAGCAGTACTTC

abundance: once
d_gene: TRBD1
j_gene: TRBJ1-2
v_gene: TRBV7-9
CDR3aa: CASSLLHRGRGDYGYTF
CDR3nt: TGTGCCAGCAGCCTCCTTCACAGGGGCAGAGGGGACTATGGCTACACCTTC

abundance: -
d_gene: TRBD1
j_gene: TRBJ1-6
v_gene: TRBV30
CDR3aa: CAWSQTGKGLSPHF
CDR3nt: TGTGCCTGGAGTCAGACAGGGAAAGGTCTGTCCCCTCACTTT

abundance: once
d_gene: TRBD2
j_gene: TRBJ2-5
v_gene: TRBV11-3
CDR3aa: CASSSLAGWVETQYF
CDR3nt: TGTGCCAGCAGCTCCCTAGCGGGATGGGTAGAGACCCAGTACTTC

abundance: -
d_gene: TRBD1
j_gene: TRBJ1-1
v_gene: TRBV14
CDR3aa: CASSQEVWGYRGRTNTEAFF
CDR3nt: TGTGCCAGCAGCCAAGAAGTCTGGGGCTACAGGGGGAGAACGAACACTGAAGCTTTCTTT

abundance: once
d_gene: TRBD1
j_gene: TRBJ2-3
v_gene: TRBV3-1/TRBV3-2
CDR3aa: CASSQDLLTGEADTQYF
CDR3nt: TGTGCCAGCAGCCAAGACCTTCTGACAGGGGAGGCAGATACGCAGTATTTT

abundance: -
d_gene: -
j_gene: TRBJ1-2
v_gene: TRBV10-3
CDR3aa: CATRMGGGHGYTF
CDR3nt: TGTGCCACCAGAATGGGGGGTGGTCATGGCTACACCTTC

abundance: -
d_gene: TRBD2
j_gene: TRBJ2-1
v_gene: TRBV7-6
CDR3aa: CATDVISGRAFTEQFF
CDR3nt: TGTGCCACGGATGTTATTAGCGGGAGGGCCTTTACTGAGCAGTTCTTC

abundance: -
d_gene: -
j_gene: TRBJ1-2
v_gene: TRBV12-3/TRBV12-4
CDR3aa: CASSYSQGDGYTF
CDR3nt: TGTGCCAGCAGTTATTCACAGGGCGATGGCTACACCTTC

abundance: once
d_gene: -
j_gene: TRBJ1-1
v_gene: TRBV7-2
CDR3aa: CASSHTGMNTEAFF
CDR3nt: TGTGCCAGCAGCCATACAGGGATGAACACTGAAGCTTTCTTT

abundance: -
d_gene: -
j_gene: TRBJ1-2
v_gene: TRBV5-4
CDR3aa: CASSLAVSSGYTF
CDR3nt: TGTGCCAGCAGCTTGGCCGTATCTAGTGGCTACACCTTC